The entry below gives a single T cell receptor beta chain sequence along with its context. This record belongs to a study of technical replicates of blood from several donors. Libraries were prepared by immunoSEQ multiplex PCR; TCRdb keeps only in-frame clonotypes and omits some of them. Of about 70,000 clones listed, roughly 92% are singletons. The germline CDR1 and CDR2 sequences are SEHNR and FQNEAQ (reference sequence). There are 14 residues in the CDR3. Between the trimmed V and J ends, which lost 5 bases and 6 bases, there was a span of 14 bases. The chain recombines TRBV7-9 with TRBJ2-1; D is perhaps TRBD2 (6 bases). This TCR was recovered from a human donor in good health. Sequenced material: T cells isolated from PBMCs. CDR3 in DNA: TGTGCCAGCAGCCTGACTAGTTTGGGCAATGAGCAGTTCTTC. Protein: CASSLTSLGNEQFF.